A selection of T cell receptor beta chains follows, all from one sample in a study of shared clonotypes between healthy human individuals. Assay used: immunoSEQ multiplex PCR; TCRdb lists only in-frame clones, some missing. Among hundreds of thousands of clones listed, about 90% were seen once. The sample consisted of naive CD8+ T cells sorted from blood. Receptors originate from a man aged 30-40 years in good health. CDR3s include the opening cysteine and the closing phenylalanine or tryptophan. A D gene is named only where the DNA matches it firmly. Expanded clones get a size class; other rows say once, few or many, or leave the size out.

size	V	J	D	CDR3	DNA
NA	TRBV27	TRBJ1-5	NA	CASSLFGQPSNQPQHF	TGTGCCAGCAGTTTATTTGGACAACCGAGCAATCAGCCCCAGCATTTT
NA	TRBV28	TRBJ1-2	NA	CASSYGLGRDYGYTF	TGTGCCAGCAGTTACGGGCTGGGCAGAGACTATGGCTACACCTTC
NA	TRBV7-9	TRBJ2-1	TRBD2	CASRPTSGVYNEQFF	TGTGCCAGCAGGCCAACTAGCGGGGTTTACAATGAGCAGTTCTTC
few	TRBV2	TRBJ1-1	NA	CASSERQKAFF	TGTGCCAGCAGTGAAAGACAGAAAGCTTTCTTT
NA	TRBV18	TRBJ2-7	NA	CASSPRPVTVSYEQYF	TGTGCCAGCTCACCACGCCCCGTCACGGTCTCCTACGAGCAGTACTTC
NA	TRBV6-5	TRBJ1-1	NA	CASSYSKKNTEAFF	TGTGCCAGCAGTTACTCGAAAAAGAACACTGAAGCTTTCTTT
NA	TRBV5-1	TRBJ2-1	NA	CASSSGVSSYNEQFF	TGCGCCAGCAGCTCGGGGGTTAGCTCCTACAATGAGCAGTTCTTC
NA	TRBV21-1	TRBJ2-7	NA	CASRPDQGSYEQYF	TGTGCCAGCAGGCCAGATCAGGGATCCTACGAGCAGTACTTC
NA	TRBV6-5	TRBJ2-2	NA	CASRKALAGELFF	TGTGCCAGCAGGAAAGCCCTGGCCGGGGAGCTGTTTTTT
once	TRBV6-5	TRBJ2-1	NA	CASSYSSQGISNEQFF	TGTGCCAGCAGTTACTCATCACAAGGGATATCCAATGAGCAGTTCTTC
NA	TRBV29-1	TRBJ2-7	TRBD2	CSVSSGSASYEQYF	TGCAGCGTGTCTAGCGGGAGTGCCTCCTACGAGCAGTACTTC
NA	TRBV28	TRBJ2-7	NA	CASRSPSLGKYEQYF	TGTGCCAGCAGGTCTCCCAGTCTTGGGAAATACGAGCAGTACTTC
few	TRBV27	TRBJ1-1	NA	CASSLLGTGEAFF	TGTGCCAGCAGTTTATTGGGGACTGGCGAAGCTTTCTTT
NA	TRBV28	TRBJ2-6	NA	CASSLLLPSSGANVLTF	TGTGCCAGCAGTTTACTTTTACCAAGCTCTGGGGCCAACGTCCTGACTTTC
NA	TRBV5-1	TRBJ2-7	TRBD2	CASSPSGTTTYEQYF	TGCGCCAGCAGCCCGTCCGGGACTACTACCTACGAGCAGTACTTC
NA	TRBV29-1	TRBJ2-2	NA	CSADRENTGELFF	TGCAGCGCCGATAGGGAAAACACCGGGGAGCTGTTTTTT
NA	TRBV4-1	TRBJ2-1	NA	CASSQDSDRYNEQFF	TGCGCCAGCAGCCAAGATAGCGACCGCTACAATGAGCAGTTCTTC
NA	TRBV7-9	TRBJ2-5	NA	CASSSETQYF	TGTGCCAGCAGCTCCGAGACCCAGTACTTC
NA	TRBV16	TRBJ2-4	NA	CASSHMTEGLAKNIQYF	TGTGCCAGCAGCCACATGACAGAGGGGCTAGCCAAAAACATTCAGTACTTC
NA	TRBV2	TRBJ2-7	TRBD2	CASSEGSGSNYEQYF	TGTGCCAGCAGTGAAGGGAGCGGGAGTAACTACGAGCAGTACTTC
NA	TRBV9	TRBJ2-7	NA	CASSVGAGHYEQYF	TGTGCCAGCAGCGTAGGCGCAGGACACTACGAGCAGTACTTC
NA	TRBV5-4	TRBJ1-1	TRBD1	CASSSGGVTEAFF	TGTGCCAGCAGCTCAGGGGGCGTCACTGAAGCTTTCTTT
NA	TRBV10-1	TRBJ2-5	NA	CASSESRRNQETQYF	TGCGCCAGCAGTGAGTCGAGACGGAACCAAGAGACCCAGTACTTC
NA	TRBV6-1	TRBJ2-7	NA	CASSGLGVEQYF	TGTGCCAGCAGTGGACTAGGCGTCGAGCAGTACTTC
once	TRBV27	TRBJ2-2	NA	CASNGGTSRSPGELFF	TGTGCCAGCAATGGCGGGACTTCTCGGTCCCCCGGGGAGCTGTTTTTT
NA	TRBV13	TRBJ1-1	NA	CASSFSDRDTEAFF	TGTGCCAGCAGCTTTTCCGATAGGGACACTGAAGCTTTCTTT
once	TRBV5-1	TRBJ2-1	TRBD2	CASSRRREGPDEQFF	TGCGCCAGCAGCCGGCGGCGGGAGGGCCCCGATGAGCAGTTCTTC
once	TRBV27	TRBJ1-5	NA	CASGERNQPQHF	TGTGCCAGCGGGGAGCGCAATCAGCCCCAGCATTTT
NA	TRBV29-1	TRBJ2-3	TRBD2	CSVEEGLGTSADTQYF	TGCAGCGTTGAAGAGGGCCTCGGGACTAGTGCAGATACGCAGTATTTT
NA	TRBV4-3	TRBJ2-7	NA	CASSQDRSYEQYF	TGCGCCAGCAGCCAAGATAGGAGTTACGAGCAGTACTTC
NA	TRBV5-1	TRBJ2-2	NA	CASSLETGYTGELFF	TGCGCCAGCAGCTTGGAAACAGGGTACACCGGGGAGCTGTTTTTT
few	TRBV5-1	TRBJ2-1	TRBD2	CASSLELAGGWNEQFF	TGCGCCAGCAGCTTGGAACTAGCGGGAGGTTGGAATGAGCAGTTCTTC
NA	TRBV15	TRBJ2-5	NA	CATSRTRSNFETQYF	TGTGCCACCAGCAGAACAAGGTCGAACTTTGAGACCCAGTACTTC
once	TRBV6-5	TRBJ2-1	TRBD2	CASSIGTSGSYEQFF	TGTGCCAGCAGCATTGGGACTAGCGGGAGCTATGAGCAGTTCTTC
NA	TRBV7-6	TRBJ2-3	NA	CASSSTWVTDTQYF	TGTGCCAGCAGCTCCACGTGGGTGACAGATACGCAGTATTTT
NA	TRBV21-1	TRBJ1-1	NA	CASSSPEAFF	TGTGCCAGCAGCAGCCCTGAAGCTTTCTTT
NA	TRBV4-3	TRBJ2-7	NA	CASSQDFGQSSYEQYF	TGCGCCAGCAGCCAAGATTTCGGACAGTCTTCTTACGAGCAGTACTTC
NA	TRBV7-2	TRBJ1-2	TRBD1	CASSLTPRRDSYGYTF	TGTGCCAGCAGCTTAACCCCGCGCCGGGACAGCTATGGCTACACCTTC
NA	TRBV5-6	TRBJ1-3	NA	CASSLDGGLNTIYF	TGTGCCAGCAGCTTGGATGGGGGCTTAAACACCATATATTTT
NA	TRBV5-6	TRBJ2-3	TRBD2	CASSSGTRTDTQYF	TGTGCCAGCAGCTCCGGGACTAGAACAGATACGCAGTATTTT